The T cell receptor beta chain under discussion was sequenced for a study of CD8+ T cells in alopecia areata. For the study at large: At a dose of 5 to 10 mg twice daily, oral tofacitinib was given to treated patients.

The CDR3 has 14 amino acids. V dropped 4 bases and J dropped 2; count of bases not matched to a gene: 6. Per the germline V gene, CDR1 is SQVTM and CDR2 is ANQGSEA. Extracted RNA was reverse transcribed, and the resulting cDNA served as sequencing template. Assay: immunoSEQ multiplex PCR; the TCRdb copy retains only in-frame clones and omits some. The sample yields 200,000 to 250,000 clones, about 58% seen once. Treatment of the sample: oral pan-JAK inhibitor, 5-10 mg twice daily. This clone was seen a handful of times. This receptor was identified in a human donor with alopecia areata. The sample was CD4+ T cells sorted from blood, taken at week 4, from a patient treated with tofacitinib. The chain employs TRBV29-1 and TRBJ2-3; 7 nucleotides match TRBD1. This CDR3 reads CSVVGGQVTDTQYF. CDR3 DNA: TGCAGCGTTGTTGGAGGACAGGTCACAGATACGCAGTATTTT.